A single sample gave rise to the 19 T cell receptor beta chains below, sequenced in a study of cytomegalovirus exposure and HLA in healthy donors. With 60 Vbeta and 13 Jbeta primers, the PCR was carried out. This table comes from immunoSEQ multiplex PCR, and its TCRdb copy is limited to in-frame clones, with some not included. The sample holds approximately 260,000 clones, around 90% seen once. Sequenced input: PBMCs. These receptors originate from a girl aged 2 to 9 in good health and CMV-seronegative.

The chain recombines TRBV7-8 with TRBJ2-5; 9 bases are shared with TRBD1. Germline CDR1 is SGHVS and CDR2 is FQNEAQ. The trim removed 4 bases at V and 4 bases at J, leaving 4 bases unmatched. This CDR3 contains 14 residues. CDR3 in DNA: TGTGCCAGCAGCTATGACAGGGGGGGAGAGACCCAGTACTTC. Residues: CASSYDRGGETQYF.

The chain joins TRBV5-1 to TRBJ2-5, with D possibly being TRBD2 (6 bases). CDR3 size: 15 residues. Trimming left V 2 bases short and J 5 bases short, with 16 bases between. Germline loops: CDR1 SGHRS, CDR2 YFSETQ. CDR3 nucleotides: TGCGCCAGCAGCTTTGGACTATCTTTCCAGGAGACCCAGTACTTC. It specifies CASSFGLSFQETQYF.

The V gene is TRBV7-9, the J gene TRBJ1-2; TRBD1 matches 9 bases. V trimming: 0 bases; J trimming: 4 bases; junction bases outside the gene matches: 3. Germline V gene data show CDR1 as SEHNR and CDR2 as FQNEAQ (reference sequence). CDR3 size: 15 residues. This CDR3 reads CASSLADRGGYGYTF. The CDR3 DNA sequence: TGTGCCAGCAGCTTAGCCGACAGGGGGGGCTATGGCTACACCTTC.

CDR3 bases: TGTGCCAGCAGCTTAGCCGGGACAGGGGTGGATACGCAGTATTTT. This codes for CASSLAGTGVDTQYF. V is TRBV7-9 and J is TRBJ2-3; TRBD1 matches 10 bases. J lost 6 bases, V lost 0 bases, and 3 bases had no gene match. CDR1 and CDR2 (germline): SEHNR, FQNEAQ (reference sequence). The CDR3 sequence is 15 residues long.

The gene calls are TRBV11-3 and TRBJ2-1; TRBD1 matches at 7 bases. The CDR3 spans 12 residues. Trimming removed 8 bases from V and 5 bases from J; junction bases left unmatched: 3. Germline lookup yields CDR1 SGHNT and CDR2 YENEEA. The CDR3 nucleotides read TGTGCCAGCCAGGGGGTCCACAATGAGCAGTTCTTC. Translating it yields CASQGVHNEQFF.

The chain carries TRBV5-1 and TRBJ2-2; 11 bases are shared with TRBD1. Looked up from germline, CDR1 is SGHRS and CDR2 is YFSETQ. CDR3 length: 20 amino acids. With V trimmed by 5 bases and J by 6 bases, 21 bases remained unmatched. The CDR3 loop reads CASSRQWSEVDRGQAGELFF. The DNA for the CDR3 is TGCGCCAGCAGTCGCCAGTGGTCTGAAGTGGACAGGGGGCAGGCCGGGGAGCTGTTTTTT.

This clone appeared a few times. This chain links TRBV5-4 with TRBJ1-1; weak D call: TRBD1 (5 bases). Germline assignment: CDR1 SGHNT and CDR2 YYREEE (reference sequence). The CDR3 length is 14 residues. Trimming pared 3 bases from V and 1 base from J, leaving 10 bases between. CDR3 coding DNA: TGTGCCAGCAGCTCTGACAGAACGAACACTGAAGCTTTCTTT. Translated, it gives CASSSDRTNTEAFF.

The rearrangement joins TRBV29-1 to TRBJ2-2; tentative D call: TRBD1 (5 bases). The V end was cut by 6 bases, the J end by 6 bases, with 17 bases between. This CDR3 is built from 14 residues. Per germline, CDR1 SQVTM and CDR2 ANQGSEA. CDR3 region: CSVDTGARPGELFF. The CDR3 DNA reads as TGCAGCGTCGATACTGGGGCAAGGCCCGGGGAGCTGTTTTTT.

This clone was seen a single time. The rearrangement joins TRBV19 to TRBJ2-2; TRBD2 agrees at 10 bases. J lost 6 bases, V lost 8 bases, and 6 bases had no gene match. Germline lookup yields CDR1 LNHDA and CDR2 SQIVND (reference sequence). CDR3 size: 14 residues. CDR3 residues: CASSQREGAGELFF. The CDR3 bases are TGTGCCAGTTCTCAGCGGGAGGGAGCCGGGGAGCTGTTTTTT. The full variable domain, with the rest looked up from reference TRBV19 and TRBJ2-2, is DGGITQSPKYLFRKEGQNVTLSCEQNLNHDAMYWYRQDPGQGLRLIYYSQIVNDFQKGDIAEGYSVSREKKESFPLTVTSAQKNPTAFYLCASSQREGAGELFFGEGSRLTVL.

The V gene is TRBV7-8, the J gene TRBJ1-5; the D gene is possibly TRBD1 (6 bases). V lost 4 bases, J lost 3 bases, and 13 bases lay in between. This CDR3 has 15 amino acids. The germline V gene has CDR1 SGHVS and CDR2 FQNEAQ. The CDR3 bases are TGTGCCAGCAGCTCGGGAACAGGGCACAATCAGCCCCAGCATTTT. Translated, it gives CASSSGTGHNQPQHF.

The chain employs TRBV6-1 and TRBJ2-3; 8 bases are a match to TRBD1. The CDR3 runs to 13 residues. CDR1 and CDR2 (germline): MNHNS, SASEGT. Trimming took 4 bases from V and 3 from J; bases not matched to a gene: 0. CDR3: CASSGTGTDTQYF. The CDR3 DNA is TGTGCCAGCAGTGGGACAGGGACAGATACGCAGTATTTT.

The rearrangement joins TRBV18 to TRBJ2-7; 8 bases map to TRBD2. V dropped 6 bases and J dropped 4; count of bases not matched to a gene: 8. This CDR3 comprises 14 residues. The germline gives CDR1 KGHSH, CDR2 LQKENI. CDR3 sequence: CASSPEGLEYEQYF. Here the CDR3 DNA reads TGTGCCAGCTCCCCCGAGGGACTAGAATACGAGCAGTACTTC.

CDR3 DNA sequence: TGTGCCAGCAGCGGTAGTAGCGGGAGCTACGAGCAGTACTTC. It is translated as CASSGSSGSYEQYF. V is TRBV9 and J is TRBJ2-7; 9 bases match TRBD2. Germline V gene lookup returns CDR1 SGDLS and CDR2 YYNGEE. CDR3 length: 14 amino acids. Trimming cost V 3 bases and J 3 bases; bases outside gene matches: 4. Filled out from reference TRBV9 and TRBJ2-7, the complete variable domain reads DSGVTQTPKHLITATGQRVTLRCSPRSGDLSVYWYQQSLDQGLQFLIQYYNGEERAKGNILERFSAQQFPDLHSELNLSSLELGDSALYFCASSGSSGSYEQYFGPGTRLTVT.

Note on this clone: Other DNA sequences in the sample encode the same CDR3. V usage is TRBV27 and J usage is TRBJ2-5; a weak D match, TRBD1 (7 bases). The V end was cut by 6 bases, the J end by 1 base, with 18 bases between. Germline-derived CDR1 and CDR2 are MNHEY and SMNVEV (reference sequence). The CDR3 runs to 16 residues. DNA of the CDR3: TGTGCCAGCAGCCTACGCGGGACAGCACCCCAAGAGACCCAGTACTTC. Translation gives CASSLRGTAPQETQYF.

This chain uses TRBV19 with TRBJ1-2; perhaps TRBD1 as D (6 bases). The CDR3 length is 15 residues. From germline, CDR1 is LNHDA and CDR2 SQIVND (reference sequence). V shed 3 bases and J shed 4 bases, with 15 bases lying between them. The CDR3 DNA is TGTGCCAGTAGTATGTTACAGGGAAGGGGCTATGGCTACACCTTC. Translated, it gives CASSMLQGRGYGYTF.

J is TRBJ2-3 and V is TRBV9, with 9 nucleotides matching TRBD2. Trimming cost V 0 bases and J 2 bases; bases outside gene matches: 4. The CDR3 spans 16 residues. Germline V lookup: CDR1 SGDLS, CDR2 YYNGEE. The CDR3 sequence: CASSVDAGGFTDTQYF. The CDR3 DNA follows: TGTGCCAGCAGCGTAGACGCGGGAGGGTTCACAGATACGCAGTATTTT.

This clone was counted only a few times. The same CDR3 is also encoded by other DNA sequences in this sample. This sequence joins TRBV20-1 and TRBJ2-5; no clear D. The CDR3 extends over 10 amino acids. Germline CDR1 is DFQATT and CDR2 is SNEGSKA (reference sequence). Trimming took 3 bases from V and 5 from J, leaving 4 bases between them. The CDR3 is CSASGETQYF. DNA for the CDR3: TGCAGTGCTAGCGGGGAGACCCAGTACTTC.

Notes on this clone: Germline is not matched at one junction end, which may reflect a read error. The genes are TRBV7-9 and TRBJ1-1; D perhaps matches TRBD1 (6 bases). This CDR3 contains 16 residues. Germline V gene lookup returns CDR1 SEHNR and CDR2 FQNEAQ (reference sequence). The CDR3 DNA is TGTTCCAGCAGCCTCCGGGGGGGGGCAAGGAACACTGAAGCTTTCTTT. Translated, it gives CSSSLRGGARNTEAFF.

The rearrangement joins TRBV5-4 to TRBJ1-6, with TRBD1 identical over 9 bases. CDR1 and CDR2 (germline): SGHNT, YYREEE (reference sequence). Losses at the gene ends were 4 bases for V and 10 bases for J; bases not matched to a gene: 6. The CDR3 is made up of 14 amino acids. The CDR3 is CASSLDRGMSPLHF. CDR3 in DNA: TGTGCCAGCAGCCTCGACAGGGGGATGTCACCCCTCCACTTT.